Below are 32 T cell receptor beta chains sequenced from a single sample in a study of blood T cell repertoires in COVID-19. Clones were sequenced by immunoSEQ multiplex PCR, and TCRdb holds only the in-frame ones, with some missing. The repertoire holds roughly 160,000 clones, around four fifths seen once, with roughly a fifth in the top ten. The material sequenced was peripheral blood. Receptor source: a woman aged 70 to 79 who had recovered from COVID-19.

V and J are TRBV5-1 and TRBJ1-2, with TRBD1 matching over 10 bases. Germline assignment: CDR1 SGHRS and CDR2 YFSETQ. J was trimmed by 4 bases and V by 0 bases; bases with no gene match: 9. The CDR3 has 17 residues. The CDR3 here is CASSLAPGQGFIYGYTF. The DNA of the CDR3 is TGCGCCAGCAGCTTGGCTCCGGGACAGGGGTTTATCTATGGCTACACCTTC.

The rearrangement uses TRBV4-1 and TRBJ1-2; TRBD1 matches at 7 bases. Germline trimming cut 6 bases from V and 0 bases from J; bases unmatched to any gene: 22. Germline V gene lookup returns CDR1 MGHRA and CDR2 YSYEKL. This CDR3 contains 20 residues. In nucleotides, the CDR3 is TGCGCCAGCAGACGGGACAGCGAGGAGGTCGATATGAGGGCTAACTATGGCTACACCTTC. This gives the protein CASRRDSEEVDMRANYGYTF.

The CDR3 nucleotides are TGTGCCAGCAGTAGTAGGGTGGGGGGGAACACTGAAGCTTTCTTT. Amino acids: CASSSRVGGNTEAFF. The chain joins TRBV6-5 to TRBJ1-1; D may be TRBD1 (5 bases). The germline V gene encodes CDR1 MNHEY and CDR2 SVGAGI. CDR3 size: 15 residues. V lost 5 bases and J lost 1, with 14 bases in between.

The CDR3 DNA sequence: TGTGCCAGCAACAAGCGGGAGGGCCCCACAGATACGCAGTATTTT. Translated, it gives CASNKREGPTDTQYF. The chain is built from TRBV7-8 and TRBJ2-3; 10 bases line up with TRBD2. The CDR3 is made up of 15 amino acids. In germline, CDR1 is SGHVS, CDR2 FQNEAQ. Trimming took 7 bases from V and 2 from J; bases not matched to a gene: 6.

This sequence joins TRBV9 and TRBJ1-6; TRBD1 aligns across 7 bases. This CDR3 is built from 16 residues. The germline V gene encodes CDR1 SGDLS and CDR2 YYNGEE. The ends lost 3 bases at V and 4 bases at J; junction bases unmatched: 7. The CDR3: CASSEGTVGYNSPLHF. The CDR3 nucleotides are TGTGCCAGCAGCGAGGGGACAGTGGGATATAATTCACCCCTCCACTTT.

This chain joins TRBV12-3 or TRBV12-4 and TRBJ2-2; D not certain. CDR3 length equals 11 residues. V was cut by 7 bases and J by 7 bases, with 7 bases left in between. The CDR3 sequence is CASTPGGELFF. CDR3 nucleotides: TGTGCCAGCACCCCGGGCGGGGAGCTGTTTTTT.

V gene TRBV9 combines with J gene TRBJ2-3; D unresolved. Between the trimmed V and J ends, which lost 0 bases and 4 bases, there was a span of 6 bases. CDR3 size: 13 residues. The germline gives CDR1 SGDLS, CDR2 YYNGEE. The CDR3 reads CASSVVAPDTQYF. Here the CDR3 DNA reads TGTGCCAGCAGCGTAGTAGCCCCAGATACGCAGTATTTT.

V is TRBV12-3 or TRBV12-4 and J is TRBJ1-2; D possibly corresponds to TRBD1 (6 bases). The CDR3 runs 13 residues. Trimming shortened V by 3 bases and J by 5 bases, and 10 bases separated the two germline ends. In DNA, the CDR3 is TGTGCCAGCAGTTTGGGGGCCCAGTATGGCTACACCTTC. Translating it yields CASSLGAQYGYTF.

V is TRBV15 and J is TRBJ2-7, with 7 positions matching TRBD2. This CDR3 is built from 17 residues. V shed 0 bases, J shed 4 bases, and the junction held 12 bases outside the gene matches. CDR1 is LNHNV and CDR2 is YYDKDF in the germline V gene (reference sequence). The CDR3 is CATSRERKAGLGYEQYF. CDR3 bases: TGTGCCACCAGCAGAGAGCGGAAAGCGGGGCTGGGGTACGAGCAGTACTTC. The full variable domain, with the rest looked up from reference TRBV15 and TRBJ2-7, is DAMVIQNPRYQVTQFGKPVTLSCSQTLNHNVMYWYQQKSSQAPKLLFHYYDKDFNNEADTPDNFQSRRPNTSFCFLDIRSPGLGDTAMYLCATSRERKAGLGYEQYFGPGTRLTVT.

This clone was seen once. The CDR3 protein is CASSRDSGNTIYF. CDR3 bases: TGTGCCAGCAGCCGGGATTCTGGAAACACCATATATTTT. V and J are TRBV2 and TRBJ1-3; D remains ambiguous. The germline gives CDR1 SNHLY, CDR2 FYNNEI. The CDR3 runs to 13 residues. V gave up 6 bases and J gave up 1 base, with 7 bases separating them.

V and J are TRBV4-2 and TRBJ2-2; 7 bases are a match to TRBD2. Trimming cost V 0 bases and J 5 bases; bases outside gene matches: 9. The CDR3 covers 17 residues. Germline V gives CDR1 LGHNA, CDR2 YNFKEQ. The CDR3 reads CASSQEQRLAETGELFF. DNA of the CDR3: TGTGCCAGCAGCCAAGAACAACGGCTAGCGGAAACCGGGGAGCTGTTTTTT.

The chain employs TRBV7-8 and TRBJ2-1; 7 bases agree with TRBD2. The CDR3 covers 16 residues. Germline CDR1 and CDR2: SGHVS and FQNEAQ. J was trimmed by 8 bases and V by 1 base; bases with no gene match: 11. The CDR3 loop is CASSLVTSAGWDEQFF. The CDR3 DNA reads as TGTGCCAGCAGCTTAGTTACTAGCGCGGGATGGGATGAGCAGTTCTTC.

V gene TRBV19 combines with J gene TRBJ2-5, with 7 bases matching TRBD2. Germline assignment: CDR1 LNHDA and CDR2 SQIVND (reference sequence). J was trimmed by 5 bases and V by 4 bases; bases with no gene match: 10. The CDR3 contains 15 residues. The CDR3: CASSTGPPRGETQYF. CDR3 DNA sequence: TGTGCCAGTAGTACGGGACCACCGCGGGGGGAGACCCAGTACTTC.

The chain joins TRBV18 to TRBJ1-1; D perhaps matches TRBD1 (6 bases). The germline V gene encodes CDR1 KGHSH and CDR2 LQKENI. The length of the CDR3 is 13 residues. V was cut by 2 bases and J by 6 bases, with 10 bases left in between. The CDR3: CASSPSAGAEAFF. The CDR3 DNA is TGTGCCAGCTCACCATCGGCAGGGGCTGAAGCTTTCTTT. The full variable domain, rest sourced from reference TRBV18 and TRBJ1-1, is NAGVMQNPRHLVRRRGQEARLRCSPMKGHSHVYWYRQLPEEGLKFMVYLQKENIIDESGMPKERFSAEFPKEGPSILRIQQVVRGDSAAYFCASSPSAGAEAFFGQGTRLTVV.

The V gene is TRBV10-3, the J gene TRBJ2-3, with 13 nucleotides matching TRBD2. Germline V gene lookup returns CDR1 ENHRY and CDR2 SYGVKD. The CDR3 sequence is 17 residues long. The J segment lost 0 bases and the V segment lost 10 bases, leaving 10 bases of the junction unmatched. The CDR3 region has the DNA TGTGCCACCAAGGGACTAGCGGGGAGCCCTAGCACAGATACGCAGTATTTT. Amino acid sequence: CATKGLAGSPSTDTQYF.

The rearrangement uses TRBV30 and TRBJ1-1; 8 bases match TRBD1. Germline CDR1 GTSNPN, CDR2 SVGIG (reference sequence). Trimming took 3 bases from V and 5 from J; bases not matched to a gene: 11. The CDR3 length is 15 residues. The CDR3 sequence: CAWSLEGQGSTEAFF. The CDR3 bases are TGTGCCTGGAGCCTGGAAGGACAGGGAAGTACTGAAGCTTTCTTT.

The V gene is TRBV27, the J gene TRBJ2-7, with D hard to call. The V end was cut by 0 bases, the J end by 5 bases, with 14 bases between. The CDR3 has 15 residues. CDR1 is MNHEY, CDR2 SMNVEV, per germline (reference sequence). For the CDR3, the DNA is TGTGCCAGCAGTTTATCTCAGGCCCGCTTGAACGAGCAGTACTTC. Translating gives CASSLSQARLNEQYF.

This rearrangement joins TRBV27 to TRBJ1-2; tentative D call: TRBD1 (6 bases). The CDR3 loop spans 14 amino acids. The germline V and J ends were trimmed by 6 bases and 6 bases, with 17 bases remaining between them. Per germline, CDR1 MNHEY and CDR2 SMNVEV (reference sequence). CDR3 residues: CASRGGGGRDGYTF. CDR3 bases: TGTGCCAGCAGGGGGGGCGGGGGGCGGGATGGCTACACCTTC.

This clone was observed a few times. This chain joins TRBV19 and TRBJ2-2; 7 bases line up with TRBD1. The junction had 6 bases not matched to a gene; V was cut back by 8 bases and J by 0 bases. Germline V lookup: CDR1 LNHDA, CDR2 SQIVND (reference sequence). This CDR3 is 15 amino acids long. In DNA, the CDR3 is TGTGCCAGTCAAACCGGGACAGCGAACACCGGGGAGCTGTTTTTT. Translating it yields CASQTGTANTGELFF.

The chain has TRBV7-2 and TRBJ1-3; D remains ambiguous. CDR1 is SGHTA and CDR2 is FQGNSA in the germline V gene. This CDR3 comprises 15 residues. Trimming pared 2 bases from V and 4 bases from J, leaving 12 bases between. CDR3 in DNA: TGTGCCAGCAGCTTAATGACAACTCCGGGAAACACCATATATTTT. This codes for CASSLMTTPGNTIYF.

J is TRBJ2-3 and V is TRBV2; 11 bases align to TRBD2. Germline CDR1 and CDR2: SNHLY and FYNNEI. The CDR3 extends over 15 amino acids. After removal of 6 bases from V and 2 bases from J, the junction contained 4 bases not matched to a gene. This CDR3 is CASSGLAGPTDTQYF. CDR3 sequence (DNA): TGTGCCAGCAGCGGACTAGCGGGCCCCACAGATACGCAGTATTTT.

The rearrangement links TRBV18 to TRBJ1-2; 7 bases agree with TRBD1. Germline V CDR1 and CDR2: KGHSH, LQKENI. V trimming: 6 bases; J trimming: 2 bases; junction bases outside the gene matches: 3. The CDR3 has 13 amino acids. CDR3 loop: CASSQGQNYGYTF. For the CDR3, the DNA is TGTGCCAGCTCCCAGGGACAGAACTATGGCTACACCTTC.

The sample holds one count of this clone. The gene calls are TRBV2 and TRBJ2-1; the D gene is possibly TRBD2 (5 bases). This CDR3 spans 13 amino acids. The ends were cut back, 6 bases at V and 8 bases at J, with 14 bases in the middle. Germline CDR1 SNHLY, CDR2 FYNNEI. The CDR3 protein is CASRWTDFDEQFF. CDR3 nucleotides: TGTGCCAGCAGGTGGACGGACTTCGATGAGCAGTTCTTC.

DNA of the CDR3: TGTGCCAGCAGTGAATTGCGCGGGGCGGGCACAGATACGCAGTATTTT. Its translation: CASSELRGAGTDTQYF. The chain uses TRBV2 and TRBJ2-3, with TRBD2 as a possible D gene (6 bases). From germline, CDR1 is SNHLY and CDR2 FYNNEI. The CDR3 loop spans 16 amino acids. V was cut by 2 bases and J by 1 base, with 13 bases left in between.

The chain is built from TRBV7-3 and TRBJ2-2; TRBD2 is a possible D gene (6 bases). The germline CDR1 and CDR2 sequences are SGHTA and FQGTGA. The V end was cut by 4 bases, the J end by 4 bases, with 10 bases between. This CDR3 region has 14 residues. Here the CDR3 reads CASSSPGGTGELFF. In DNA form, the CDR3 reads TGTGCCAGCAGCTCCCCCGGGGGCACCGGGGAGCTGTTTTTT.

The J gene is TRBJ2-5, the V gene TRBV11-2; 7 nucleotides line up with TRBD1. The V and J ends lost 2 bases and 9 bases, in that order; junction bases with no gene match: 0. CDR3 length: 11 amino acids. Per the germline V gene, CDR1 is SGHAT and CDR2 is FQNNGV. For the CDR3, the DNA is TGTGCCAGCAGCTTAAGGGGGCCCCAGTACTTC. Translated: CASSLRGPQYF. The full variable domain, rest sourced from reference TRBV11-2 and TRBJ2-5, is EAGVAQSPRYKIIEKRQSVAFWCNPISGHATLYWYQQILGQGPKLLIQFQNNGVVDDSQLPKDRFSAERLKGVDSTLKIQPAKLEDSAVYLCASSLRGPQYFGPGTRLLVL.

This chain connects TRBV29-1 to TRBJ2-7, with D unclear. The germline V and J ends were trimmed by 1 base and 3 bases, with 7 bases remaining between them. This CDR3 region has 12 residues. Germline V lookup: CDR1 SQVTM, CDR2 ANQGSEA. This CDR3 reads CSVEVSVYEQYF. The CDR3 coding sequence is TGCAGCGTTGAAGTTTCCGTCTACGAGCAGTACTTC.

The chain carries TRBV18 and TRBJ1-1; tentatively, D is TRBD1 (5 bases). CDR1 is KGHSH and CDR2 is LQKENI in the germline V gene. This CDR3 spans 15 amino acids. V was pared by 6 bases and J by 4 bases, with 18 bases between. The CDR3 sequence: CASSPRGVSGTEAFF. In DNA form, the CDR3 reads TGTGCCAGCTCCCCCCGGGGGGTTAGCGGCACTGAAGCTTTCTTT.

This clone was seen a handful of times. The genes are TRBV18 and TRBJ2-1, with 12 bases matching TRBD1. V lost 4 bases, J lost 5 bases, and 3 bases stayed unmatched. This CDR3 contains 15 residues. The V gene's germline CDR1 is KGHSH and CDR2 LQKENI. The CDR3 loop is CASSRGTGGHNEQFF. In DNA form, the CDR3 reads TGTGCCAGCTCACGAGGGACAGGGGGCCACAATGAGCAGTTCTTC. The variable domain in full, completed from reference TRBV18 and TRBJ2-1, reads NAGVMQNPRHLVRRRGQEARLRCSPMKGHSHVYWYRQLPEEGLKFMVYLQKENIIDESGMPKERFSAEFPKEGPSILRIQQVVRGDSAAYFCASSRGTGGHNEQFFGPGTRLTVL.

The chain has TRBV30 and TRBJ2-5; 7 bases align to TRBD2. Unmatched junction bases numbered 8, after V lost 3 bases and J lost 1 base. The CDR3 contains 15 residues. Germline loops: CDR1 GTSNPN, CDR2 SVGIG (reference sequence). The CDR3 loop reads CAWRGDYGVQETQYF. In DNA form, the CDR3 reads TGTGCCTGGAGGGGGGACTACGGCGTCCAAGAGACCCAGTACTTC.

The J gene is TRBJ2-3, the V gene TRBV5-1; D is possibly TRBD1 (6 bases). Per germline, CDR1 SGHRS and CDR2 YFSETQ. Trimming shortened V by 0 bases and J by 3 bases, and 11 bases separated the two germline ends. This CDR3 region has 15 residues. This CDR3 reads CASSLAQGQTDTQYF. CDR3 nucleotides: TGCGCCAGCAGCTTGGCGCAGGGGCAGACAGATACGCAGTATTTT.

The V call is TRBV5-1, the J call TRBJ2-2; 8 nucleotides agree with TRBD2. CDR1 is SGHRS, CDR2 YFSETQ, per germline. V dropped 4 bases and J dropped 3; count of bases not matched to a gene: 14. The length of the CDR3 is 18 residues. The chain's CDR3 is CASSPLSAGGGDTGELFF. CDR3 coding DNA: TGCGCCAGCAGCCCCCTTTCCGCGGGAGGAGGTGACACCGGGGAGCTGTTTTTT.